This T cell receptor beta chain was sequenced in a study of T cell repertoires in cytomegalovirus infection. Turning to the study itself: Evidence of both CMV infection and a matching HLA type came from public TCR beta signatures.

Study conclusions and caveats: The ex vivo response showed dominance by HLA-C-restricted CMV-specific TCR beta clonotypes. Pooled public TCR beta family frequency picked out CMV carriers with the relevant HLA.

Worth noting for this clonotype: What it recognizes is unknown.

One entry per CDR3 protein results from TCRdb running MiXCR on the reads. Among roughly 180,000 distinct CDR3 sequences listed, approximately 18% were seen once. The CDR3 extends over 12 amino acids. CDR1 and CDR2 (germline): SGDLS, YYNGEE. Trimming left V 0 bases short and J 7 bases short, with 2 bases between. Input material: CD8+ T cells from PBMCs. The V call is TRBV9, the J call TRBJ1-6; D is unclear. This sequence originates from a human donor in good health (CMV status not recorded). Some clones in this sample may be carry-over from other donors' samples. This chain's CDR3 is CASSVDNSPLHF. The CDR3 DNA follows: TGTGCCAGCAGCGTAGACAATTCACCCCTCCACTTT. Full variable domain (remainder filled in from reference TRBV9 and TRBJ1-6): DSGVTQTPKHLITATGQRVTLRCSPRSGDLSVYWYQQSLDQGLQFLIQYYNGEERAKGNILERFSAQQFPDLHSELNLSSLELGDSALYFCASSVDNSPLHFGNGTRLTVT.